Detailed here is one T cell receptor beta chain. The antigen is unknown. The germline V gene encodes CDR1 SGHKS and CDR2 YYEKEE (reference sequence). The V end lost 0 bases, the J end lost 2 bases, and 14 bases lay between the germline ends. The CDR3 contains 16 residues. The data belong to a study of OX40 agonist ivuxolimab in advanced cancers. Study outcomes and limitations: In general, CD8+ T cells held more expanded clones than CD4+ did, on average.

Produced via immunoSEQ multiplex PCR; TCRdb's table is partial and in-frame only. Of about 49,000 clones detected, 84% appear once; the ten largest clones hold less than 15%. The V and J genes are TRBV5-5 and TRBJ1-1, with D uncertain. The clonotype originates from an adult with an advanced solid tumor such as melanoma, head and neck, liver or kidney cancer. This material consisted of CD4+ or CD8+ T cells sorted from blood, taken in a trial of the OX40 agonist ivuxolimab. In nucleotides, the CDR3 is TGTGCCAGCAGCTTGGTTTATCCGCGCCTAAACACTGAAGCTTTCTTT. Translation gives CASSLVYPRLNTEAFF.